This TCR beta chain was found in a study of cytomegalovirus exposure and HLA in healthy donors. Whole-study findings and limits: Reports showed the classifier diagnosing cytomegalovirus status with high specificity and sensitivity. In a later analysis, first-cohort TCR clusters were found to tend to co-occur in the 100 to 150 validation repertoires. Researchers catalogued over 150 TCR beta chains as cytomegalovirus-associated.

Some clones are missing from TCRdb's copy, which holds only in-frame ones; the method was immunoSEQ multiplex PCR. This sample has some 170,000 clones, with around 86% found just once. The donors were members of the validation cohort comprising some 130 subjects, separate from the approximately 710-subject first cohort. Note on this clone: Its matching antigen is unknown.

The sequence came from a man in his late teens or twenties in good health and CMV-seropositive. The sequenced sample consisted of PBMCs.

CDR3 DNA: TGTGCCAGTAGTATAGGGGCAATCAGCCGCATCTATGGCTACACCTTC. This codes for CASSIGAISRIYGYTF. The chain links TRBV19 to TRBJ1-2; the D is unclear. V gave up 1 base and J gave up 4 bases, with 16 bases separating them. Germline V gene lookup returns CDR1 LNHDA and CDR2 SQIVND (reference sequence). The CDR3 runs to 16 residues. The full variable domain, in which reference TRBV19 and TRBJ1-2 provide the parts outside the CDR3, is DGGITQSPKYLFRKEGQNVTLSCEQNLNHDAMYWYRQDPGQGLRLIYYSQIVNDFQKGDIAEGYSVSREKKESFPLTVTSAQKNPTAFYLCASSIGAISRIYGYTFGSGTRLTVV.